This T cell receptor beta chain emerged from a study of cytomegalovirus exposure and HLA in healthy donors. Notes on the study in general: Judged likely to be a sequencing artifact was a cluster of highly shared sequence variants. Association of a missense DCLRE1C variant with TCR beta V- and J-gene trimming was reported in a later analysis. Rare sequences made up most TCRs, while some public TCRs were found in many donors.

13 Jbeta primers and 60 Vbeta primers were used for the PCR. In the original processing: Later analysis identified 80 million to 85 million unique TCR beta chains, about 10 million shared. TCRdb's copy holds only in-frame clones and misses some; the assay was immunoSEQ multiplex PCR. For V, J and clone size, that table is used; D and trimming come from the DNA. The repertoire holds more than 80,000 clones, with under 80% as singletons. Looked up from germline, CDR1 is SGHVS and CDR2 is FQNEAQ. This CDR3 spans 17 amino acids. Trimming removed 4 bases at V and 2 bases at J, with 17 bases between. Points on this clone: The antigen remains unidentified.

The source of this sequence is a man between 60 and 75 years old in good health and CMV-seronegative. This chain joins TRBV7-8 and TRBJ2-2, with D possibly matching TRBD2 (6 bases). The sample was PBMCs. The CDR3 here is CASSSGNRGSNTGELFF. The CDR3 DNA reads TGTGCCAGCAGCTCCGGAAATCGGGGGAGTAACACCGGGGAGCTGTTTTTT. The complete variable domain, with remaining parts taken from reference TRBV7-8 and TRBJ2-2, reads GAGVSQSPRYKVAKRGQDVALRCDPISGHVSLFWYQQALGQGPEFLTYFQNEAQLDKSGLPSDRFFAERPEGSVSTLKIQRTQQEDSAVYLCASSSGNRGSNTGELFFGEGSRLTVL.